The 21 T cell receptor beta chains given below trace back to one sample, sequenced in a study of response to subunit inactivated influenza vaccine. TCRdb re-called the RT-PCR reads with MiXCR, one entry per CDR3 protein. Among roughly 570,000 distinct CDR3 sequences listed, 13% were seen once. Sequencing was performed on PBMCs from blood, taken roughly 6 weeks after vaccination. The source is a man in his fifties or sixties who received an inactivated influenza vaccine.

The chain combines TRBV30 with TRBJ1-4; no clear D. With 5 bases removed from V and 8 bases from J, the gap between germline ends came to 9 bases. Germline CDR1 is GTSNPN and CDR2 is SVGIG (reference sequence). The CDR3 runs 11 residues. The chain's CDR3 is CAWQETEKLFF. In nucleotides, the CDR3 is TGTGCCTGGCAGGAGACAGAAAAACTGTTTTTT. Based on the CDR3 plus reference TRBV30 and TRBJ1-4, the full variable domain is SQTIHQWPATLVQPVGSPLSLECTVEGTSNPNLYWYRQAAGRGLQLLFYSVGIGQISSEVPQNLSASRPQDRQFILSSKKLLLSDSGFYLCAWQETEKLFFGSGTQLSVL.

V usage is TRBV7-9 and J usage is TRBJ2-2, with TRBD1 identical over 9 bases. Per germline, CDR1 SEHNR and CDR2 FQNEAQ (reference sequence). The CDR3 has 14 amino acids. V shed 8 bases and J 10 bases; nucleotides not matched to a gene: 11. The CDR3 region is CASGTGRSLEELFF. The CDR3 bases are TGTGCCAGCGGGACAGGGCGAAGCCTCGAGGAGCTGTTTTTT.

A few counts support this clonotype. The chain joins TRBV28 to TRBJ1-2; possible D gene TRBD1, 5 bases. The germline CDR1 and CDR2 sequences are MDHEN and SYDVKM. Trimming removed 8 bases from V and 4 bases from J, with 14 bases in between. The CDR3 sequence is 13 residues long. The CDR3 DNA sequence: TGTGCCAGCTATTCCGCAGGGACCTATGGCTACACCTTC. This translates into CASYSAGTYGYTF.

This clonotype was picked up a small number of times. The V call is TRBV6-5, the J call TRBJ2-7; 10 bases map to TRBD2. This CDR3 has 16 amino acids. Germline V gene lookup returns CDR1 MNHEY and CDR2 SVGAGI. V gave up 4 bases and J gave up 3 bases; unmatched junction bases: 9. DNA for the CDR3: TGTGCCAGCAGTTGGGGAGCGGGAGGGAGTTACTACGAGCAGTACTTC. Amino acids: CASSWGAGGSYYEQYF.

The chain uses TRBV2 and TRBJ2-7; D might be TRBD1 or TRBD2, each matching 5 bases. This CDR3 is built from 15 residues. V was pared by 6 bases and J by 4 bases, with 19 bases between. The V gene's germline CDR1 is SNHLY and CDR2 FYNNEI. Written as DNA, the CDR3 is TGTGCCAGCAGACTCACCGGGACGGCCTTTTACGAGCAGTACTTC. Protein sequence: CASRLTGTAFYEQYF.

The table lists this clonotype with many counts. The CDR3 here is CASSLFPQGRGEQYF. The CDR3 bases are TGTGCCAGCAGTTTATTCCCCCAGGGTAGAGGCGAGCAGTACTTC. The chain uses TRBV28 and TRBJ2-7, with D maybe TRBD1 (5 bases). Germline CDR1 reads MDHEN; CDR2 reads SYDVKM. This CDR3 region has 15 residues. Trimming took 1 base from V and 6 from J, leaving 16 bases between them.

This clonotype was picked up a small number of times. The chain couples TRBV3-1 to TRBJ2-7; D unresolved. There are 12 residues in the CDR3. Trimming took off 5 bases at V and 6 bases at J, with 11 bases between the two ends. From germline, CDR1 is LGHDT and CDR2 YNNKEL (reference sequence). The CDR3 region is CASSFRRSEQYF. CDR3 sequence (DNA): TGTGCCAGCAGCTTCCGACGCTCCGAGCAGTACTTC.

This clonotype appeared many times. The rearrangement uses TRBV20-1 and TRBJ2-7; no definite D call. V was pared by 6 bases and J by 3 bases, with 9 bases between. There are 11 residues in the CDR3. CDR1 and CDR2 from the germline V gene are DFQATT and SNEGSKA (reference sequence). The CDR3 here is CSANGRYEQYF. DNA for the CDR3: TGCAGTGCGAATGGGCGCTACGAGCAGTACTTC.

V is TRBV10-3 and J is TRBJ2-5; a possible D gene is TRBD1 (7 bases). This CDR3 is built from 14 residues. V was trimmed by 3 bases and J by 4 bases, leaving 12 bases between them. CDR1 and CDR2 (germline): ENHRY, SYGVKD. The CDR3 protein is CAISDGGGVETQYF. The CDR3 nucleotides are TGTGCCATCAGTGATGGAGGGGGCGTAGAGACCCAGTACTTC.

The V gene is TRBV4-1, the J gene TRBJ2-7, with 12 bases aligning to TRBD2. The CDR3 covers 17 residues. The V gene's germline CDR1 is MGHRA and CDR2 YSYEKL. V lost 1 base, J lost 1 base, and 5 bases stayed unmatched. The CDR3 region is CASSQAFGLAGSYEQYF. The CDR3 bases are TGCGCCAGCAGCCAAGCTTTCGGACTAGCGGGATCCTACGAGCAGTACTTC.

This clonotype was observed a handful of times. The V and J genes are TRBV6-1 and TRBJ1-2; D is unresolved. V lost 6 bases to trimming and J lost 1 base, with 12 bases between them. Germline CDR1 reads MNHNS; CDR2 reads SASEGT. The CDR3 is 14 residues long. The CDR3 region is CASRPGRYNYGYTF. CDR3 sequence (DNA): TGTGCCAGCAGACCGGGCAGATATAACTATGGCTACACCTTC.

This clonotype was observed a handful of times. V gene TRBV29-1 combines with J gene TRBJ2-1; TRBD2 aligns across 7 bases. The V segment lost 7 bases and the J segment 10 bases; nucleotides outside the gene matches: 7. There are 11 residues in the CDR3. Germline-derived CDR1 and CDR2 are SQVTM and ANQGSEA. The CDR3 DNA follows: TGCAGCGCTGTTTCTAGCGGAGAGCAGTTCTTC. This sequence encodes CSAVSSGEQFF.

The V gene is TRBV12-3 or TRBV12-4, the J gene TRBJ2-3, with 8 bases that match TRBD2. There are 17 residues in the CDR3. The CDR3 DNA reads TGTACCCTCAGTTTAAGTCCACCCCGGGGGGGGTCAGATACGCAGTATTTT. Translated: CTLSLSPPRGGSDTQYF.

This clonotype was counted ten times or more. The chain combines TRBV6-2 or TRBV6-3 with TRBJ1-5, with a possible D match to TRBD1 (6 bases). Germline V gene lookup returns CDR1 MNHEY and CDR2 SVGEGT. CDR3 size: 15 residues. V was trimmed by 5 bases and J by 0 bases, leaving 11 bases between them. CDR3 residues: CASSLTGNSNQPQHF. CDR3 in DNA: TGTGCCAGCAGTCTTACAGGGAATAGCAATCAGCCCCAGCATTTT.

This clonotype was observed a handful of times. The chain employs TRBV18 and TRBJ1-1; D is uncertain. CDR3 length equals 15 residues. Per the germline V gene, CDR1 is KGHSH and CDR2 is LQKENI. The germline V and J ends were trimmed by 2 bases and 6 bases, with 16 bases remaining between them. This CDR3 reads CASSPDATQRAEAFF. CDR3 in DNA: TGTGCCAGCTCACCAGATGCCACGCAGCGGGCTGAAGCTTTCTTT. Looking up the rest from reference TRBV18 and TRBJ1-1 gives the full variable domain: NAGVMQNPRHLVRRRGQEARLRCSPMKGHSHVYWYRQLPEEGLKFMVYLQKENIIDESGMPKERFSAEFPKEGPSILRIQQVVRGDSAAYFCASSPDATQRAEAFFGQGTRLTVV.

This clonotype appeared many times. For the CDR3, the DNA is TGCGCCAGCGGAACTAGCACAGATACGCAGTATTTT. Protein: CASGTSTDTQYF. This rearrangement joins TRBV5-1 to TRBJ2-3; D call uncertain. V was shortened by 7 bases and J by 0 bases, with 6 bases between the two germline ends. Germline values: CDR1 SGHRS, CDR2 YFSETQ. CDR3 length equals 12 residues.

The gene calls are TRBV3-1 and TRBJ2-7; TRBD1 matches 7 bases. The ends lost 5 bases at V and 2 bases at J; junction bases unmatched: 6. This CDR3 is 14 amino acids long. Germline CDR1 and CDR2: LGHDT and YNNKEL (reference sequence). CDR3 sequence (DNA): TGTGCCAGCAGCGCAGGGACAGCAACCTACGAGCAGTACTTC. It codes for CASSAGTATYEQYF.

The chain combines TRBV12-3 or TRBV12-4 with TRBJ1-5; 11 bases map to TRBD1. After removal of 5 bases from V and 9 bases from J, the junction contained 6 bases not matched to a gene. The CDR3 is made up of 14 amino acids. CDR3: CASSPWTGGSPQHF. The CDR3 DNA reads TGTGCCAGCAGTCCCTGGACAGGGGGCTCGCCCCAGCATTTT.

The gene calls are TRBV15 and TRBJ2-5; weak D call: TRBD1 (5 bases). The CDR3 contains 15 residues. V was pared by 0 bases and J by 4 bases, with 12 bases between. Germline loops: CDR1 LNHNV, CDR2 YYDKDF (reference sequence). The CDR3 region is CATSREPGIPETQYF. CDR3 sequence (DNA): TGTGCCACCAGCAGAGAGCCAGGGATCCCAGAGACCCAGTACTTC.

This chain joins TRBV4-2 and TRBJ2-1; 11 nucleotides align to TRBD2. This CDR3 region has 16 residues. Germline V gene sequence: CDR1 LGHNA, CDR2 YNFKEQ. Trimming at V came to 2 bases and at J to 6 bases, leaving 6 bases not matched to a gene. This chain's CDR3 is CASSQYSGRAINEQFF. The CDR3 nucleotides are TGTGCCAGCAGCCAATATAGCGGGAGGGCCATCAATGAGCAGTTCTTC.

The genes are TRBV19 and TRBJ2-1; 9 bases line up with TRBD2. The CDR3 length is 19 residues. V lost 3 bases and J lost 4; bases outside the gene matches: 16. Germline CDR1 reads LNHDA; CDR2 reads SQIVND (reference sequence). The CDR3 nucleotides read TGTGCCAGTAGTATGGGGGCCTTACCGACTAGCGGTTTATACAATGAGCAGTTCTTC. It specifies CASSMGALPTSGLYNEQFF.